This entry lists 32 T cell receptor beta chains sequenced from one sample in a study of T cell responses to AZD1222 COVID-19 vaccine. TCRdb keeps only in-frame clones here, not all; method: immunoSEQ multiplex PCR. This table has about 140,000 clones, roughly 90% appearing once. The sequenced sample was peripheral blood, obtained on day 0 of AZD1222 vaccination. These receptors all come from an adult in good health.

J is TRBJ2-2 and V is TRBV12-2; TRBD2, as called in the table, went unchecked against the DNA. TRBV12-2 is labeled a pseudogene. The CDR3 is made up of 18 amino acids. This CDR3 is CASRLLAGGFANTGELFF. The CDR3 region has the DNA TGTGCAAGTCGGCTCCTAGCGGGAGGGTTCGCGAACACCGGGGAGCTGTTTTTT.

The chain employs TRBV12-5 and TRBJ2-5, with TRBD2 identical over 8 bases. The V gene end was trimmed by 7 bases and the J gene end by 1 base; junction bases not matched to a gene: 8. CDR1 is LGHNT and CDR2 is FRNRAP in the germline V gene. The CDR3 consists of 15 residues. The CDR3 spells CASVPPGLVQETQYF. For the CDR3, the DNA is TGTGCTAGTGTCCCCCCGGGACTAGTCCAAGAGACCCAGTACTTC.

The chain couples TRBV7-9 to TRBJ2-7, with 7 nucleotides matching TRBD1. From germline, CDR1 is SEHNR and CDR2 FQNEAQ (reference sequence). This CDR3 has 14 amino acids. The trim removed 3 bases at V and 1 base at J, leaving 3 bases unmatched. CDR3 in DNA: TGTGCCAGCAGCTTCACAGGGGATTCCTACGAGCAGTACTTC. This sequence encodes CASSFTGDSYEQYF.

This chain uses TRBV7-9 with TRBJ1-1, with D unclear. This CDR3 is built from 13 residues. CDR1 and CDR2 (germline): SEHNR, FQNEAQ (reference sequence). Trimming stripped 4 bases from V and 6 bases from J, with 12 bases between. This CDR3 is CASSSGGVPEAFF. CDR3 coding DNA: TGTGCCAGCAGCTCCGGCGGGGTTCCTGAAGCTTTCTTT.

The DNA for the CDR3 is TGTGCCATCAGTAGGACCGGCGAAAAGGGGGACACCATATATTTT. It yields the protein CAISRTGEKGDTIYF. V gene TRBV10-3 combines with J gene TRBJ1-3; the D gene is possibly TRBD1 (6 bases). Per the germline V gene, CDR1 is ENHRY and CDR2 is SYGVKD. V lost 5 bases and J 8 bases, leaving 19 bases between the germline ends. The CDR3 loop spans 15 amino acids.

The rearrangement links TRBV24-1 to TRBJ2-1; 11 bases are a match to TRBD1. The CDR3 sequence is 15 residues long. The V segment lost 2 bases and the J segment 12 bases; nucleotides outside the gene matches: 8. The V gene's germline CDR1 is KGHDR and CDR2 SFDVKD. The CDR3 here is CATSDSGTGGQGQFF. In nucleotides, the CDR3 is TGTGCCACCAGTGATTCCGGGACAGGGGGACAAGGGCAGTTCTTC.

V is TRBV28 and J is TRBJ2-7; possibly TRBD1 or TRBD2 for D (7 bases each). Between the trimmed V and J ends, which lost 4 bases and 5 bases, there was a span of 18 bases. Germline assignment: CDR1 MDHEN and CDR2 SYDVKM. The CDR3 extends over 15 amino acids. CDR3 loop: CASSSPGEGANEQYF. DNA of the CDR3: TGTGCCAGCAGTTCCCCCGGGGAGGGGGCGAACGAGCAGTACTTC.

This sequence joins TRBV1 and TRBJ1-1. TRBV1 is a pseudogene segment. This CDR3 contains 12 residues. CDR3 sequence: CTAGEILTEAFF. The CDR3, as DNA: TGCACCGCCGGGGAGATCCTCACTGAAGCTTTCTTT.

The chain joins TRBV19 to TRBJ2-7; 13 bases agree with TRBD2. The germline CDR1 and CDR2 sequences are LNHDA and SQIVND (reference sequence). This CDR3 is built from 17 residues. V lost 3 bases and J lost 2; bases outside the gene matches: 7. The CDR3 here is CASSMSGLAGEPYEQYF. As DNA, the CDR3 is TGTGCCAGTAGTATGAGTGGACTAGCGGGAGAGCCCTACGAGCAGTACTTC.

This chain connects TRBV12-3 or TRBV12-4 to TRBJ2-1; D gene uncertain. The CDR3 runs to 13 residues. Trimming took off 4 bases at V and 6 bases at J, with 10 bases between the two ends. CDR3 coding DNA: TGTGCCAGCAGTTCCATAACCTCCAATGAGCAGTTCTTC. It yields the protein CASSSITSNEQFF.

V gene TRBV9 combines with J gene TRBJ1-5, with 7 positions matching TRBD1. Unmatched junction bases numbered 7, after V lost 3 bases and J lost 7 bases. This CDR3 comprises 14 residues. Germline values: CDR1 SGDLS, CDR2 YYNGEE. The CDR3 DNA sequence: TGTGCCAGCAGCGCGACAGGGTCACGGCAGCCCCAGCATTTT. It specifies CASSATGSRQPQHF.

This rearrangement joins TRBV28 to TRBJ2-1, with 9 bases lining up with TRBD1. CDR3 length: 16 residues. With 5 bases clipped from V and 5 bases from J, the junction kept 10 bases outside the gene matches. Germline V gene data show CDR1 as MDHEN and CDR2 as SYDVKM. The chain's CDR3 is CASSKGQGSENNEQFF. CDR3 DNA: TGTGCCAGCAGTAAAGGACAGGGGTCCGAAAACAATGAGCAGTTCTTC.

The V and J genes are TRBV6-1 and TRBJ2-1; D gene uncertain. This CDR3 has 11 residues. Germline lookup yields CDR1 MNHNS and CDR2 SASEGT. Trimming shortened V by 2 bases and J by 8 bases, and 4 bases separated the two germline ends. CDR3: CASSEMYEQFF. Written as DNA, the CDR3 is TGTGCCAGCAGTGAAATGTATGAGCAGTTCTTC.

The rearrangement links TRBV29-1 to TRBJ2-1, with 7 positions matching TRBD2. Germline V lookup: CDR1 SQVTM, CDR2 ANQGSEA. Trimming removed 4 bases from V and 8 bases from J; junction bases left unmatched: 14. The CDR3 is 15 amino acids. The CDR3 region is CSVAQGPGGVDEQFF. The CDR3 coding sequence is TGCAGCGTTGCCCAGGGCCCTGGGGGGGTTGATGAGCAGTTCTTC.

This sequence joins TRBV7-8 and TRBJ2-7; the match to TRBD1 covers 7 bases. With 4 bases clipped from V and 3 bases from J, the junction kept 9 bases outside the gene matches. This CDR3 region has 15 residues. Germline values: CDR1 SGHVS, CDR2 FQNEAQ. The CDR3 spells CASSSDRVLDYEQYF. CDR3 bases: TGTGCCAGCAGCTCCGACAGGGTCTTGGACTACGAGCAGTACTTC.

The V call is TRBV6-5, the J call TRBJ2-3; the D gene is possibly TRBD1 (6 bases). Germline V CDR1 and CDR2: MNHEY, SVGAGI. This CDR3 has 14 residues. V shed 0 bases and J shed 9 bases, with 13 bases lying between them. In nucleotides, the CDR3 is TGTGCCAGCAGTTACTCTCCGGGACACTTAACGCAGTATTTT. This codes for CASSYSPGHLTQYF.

J is TRBJ2-7 and V is TRBV2; 10 nucleotides agree with TRBD1. The V gene's germline CDR1 is SNHLY and CDR2 FYNNEI. The junction had 7 bases not matched to a gene; V was cut back by 6 bases and J by 2 bases. CDR3 length: 15 amino acids. The CDR3 DNA sequence: TGTGCCAGCAGCTCCCCGGGACAGGGGACCTACGAGCAGTACTTC. Translation gives CASSSPGQGTYEQYF.

This clone was recorded once. The chain joins TRBV6-4 to TRBJ2-3, with D maybe TRBD2 (5 bases). There are 15 residues in the CDR3. The V gene lost 6 bases and the J gene lost 2 bases, with 15 bases spanning the gap. Germline CDR1 and CDR2: MRHNA and SNTAGT. The CDR3 region is CASRLSGFNTDTQYF. DNA of the CDR3: TGTGCCAGCAGACTGAGCGGATTCAACACAGATACGCAGTATTTT.

The chain joins TRBV5-6 to TRBJ1-5; no reliable D call. CDR1 is SGHDT, CDR2 YYEEEE, per germline. This CDR3 comprises 15 residues. The germline V and J ends were trimmed by 0 bases and 1 base, with 8 bases remaining between them. CDR3 sequence reads: CASSLGLRSNQPQHF. DNA of the CDR3: TGTGCCAGCAGCTTGGGACTTCGGAGCAATCAGCCCCAGCATTTT.

The gene calls are TRBV7-8 and TRBJ2-6, with 8 nucleotides matching TRBD1. V trimming: 6 bases; J trimming: 2 bases; junction bases outside the gene matches: 12. This CDR3 is built from 18 residues. Germline loops: CDR1 SGHVS, CDR2 FQNEAQ. The CDR3 nucleotides are TGTGCCAGCAGGACCTTTGGCAGGGGGCGGACTGGGGCCAACGTCCTGACTTTC. This codes for CASRTFGRGRTGANVLTF.

The rearrangement uses TRBV4-2 and TRBJ2-1; 9 bases align to TRBD2. Losses at the gene ends were 0 bases for V and 8 bases for J; bases not matched to a gene: 11. Germline CDR1 LGHNA, CDR2 YNFKEQ. The CDR3 has 17 amino acids. The CDR3 sequence is CASSQEIVREGYHEQFF. CDR3 DNA: TGTGCCAGCAGCCAAGAAATTGTGCGGGAGGGTTATCATGAGCAGTTCTTC.

This clone was detected only a few times. The V gene is TRBV6-5, the J gene TRBJ1-2, with D perhaps TRBD1 (6 bases). This CDR3 contains 16 residues. From germline, CDR1 is MNHEY and CDR2 SVGAGI. V was shortened by 2 bases and J by 1 base, with 14 bases between the two germline ends. CDR3 coding DNA: TGTGCCAGCAGTTACGTGGGACAATACTTTAACTATGGCTACACCTTC. It is translated as CASSYVGQYFNYGYTF.

The chain employs TRBV7-3 and TRBJ1-2; the match to TRBD1 covers 8 bases. CDR1 SGHTA and CDR2 FQGTGA come from the germline V gene. CDR3 length: 13 amino acids. Trimming cost V 5 bases and J 8 bases; bases outside gene matches: 7. CDR3 DNA sequence: TGTGCCAGCAGCCCTGGACAGGGACAGGGCTACACCTTC. The encoded protein is CASSPGQGQGYTF. Complete variable domain (other parts from reference TRBV7-3 and TRBJ1-2): GAGVSQTPSNKVTEKGKYVELRCDPISGHTALYWYRQSLGQGPEFLIYFQGTGAADDSGLPNDRFFAVRPEGSVSTLKIQRTERGDSAVYLCASSPGQGQGYTFGSGTRLTVV.

The chain has TRBV7-2 and TRBJ1-1; D unclear. The germline V and J ends were trimmed by 4 bases and 8 bases, with 8 bases remaining between them. This CDR3 contains 11 residues. In germline, CDR1 is SGHTA, CDR2 FQGNSA. CDR3 amino acids: CASSSGGEAFF. CDR3 nucleotide sequence: TGTGCCAGCAGCTCTGGAGGGGAAGCTTTCTTT.

This clone has only one observation. V gene TRBV3-1 (or the pseudogene TRBV3-2) combines with J gene TRBJ1-6; no clear D. The CDR3 contains 14 residues. Germline lookup yields CDR1 LGHDT and CDR2 YNNKEL (reference sequence). V was trimmed by 3 bases and J by 2 bases, leaving 5 bases between them. The CDR3 DNA is TGTGCCAGCAGCCATAGCCCCTATAATTCACCCCTCCACTTT. It translates to CASSHSPYNSPLHF.

A single count supports this clone. The rearrangement joins TRBV7-7 to TRBJ2-7; the match to TRBD2 covers 10 bases. Per germline, CDR1 SSHAT and CDR2 FNYEAQ (reference sequence). J was trimmed by 5 bases and V by 5 bases; bases with no gene match: 21. This CDR3 contains 19 residues. CDR3 coding DNA: TGTGCCAGCAGCCCCCGACAGGGATTATCTAGCGGGAGCGACCACGAGCAGTACTTC. Protein product: CASSPRQGLSSGSDHEQYF.

V is TRBV12-3 or TRBV12-4 and J is TRBJ1-1; no firm D call. With 6 bases removed from V and 3 bases from J, the gap between germline ends came to 11 bases. The CDR3 has 13 residues. CDR3 amino acids: CASRVQRHTEAFF. CDR3 coding DNA: TGTGCCAGCAGAGTTCAGAGACACACTGAAGCTTTCTTT.

V gene TRBV11-3 combines with J gene TRBJ2-2, with D perhaps given as TRBD1 or TRBD2 (5 bases each). From germline, CDR1 is SGHNT and CDR2 YENEEA. Deletions cut 1 base from V and 6 bases from J, with 12 bases between. The CDR3 extends over 15 amino acids. Written as DNA, the CDR3 is TGTGCCAGCAGCTTAGGGGGGTTTCGACCCGGGGAGCTGTTTTTT. The encoded protein is CASSLGGFRPGELFF.

This clone was recorded many times. This chain uses TRBV10-3 with TRBJ2-7; TRBD2 matches at 7 bases. The CDR3 covers 15 residues. CDR1 is ENHRY, CDR2 SYGVKD, per germline. The J segment lost 1 base and the V segment lost 3 bases, leaving 6 bases of the junction unmatched. CDR3 sequence: CAISEGSAGSYEQYF. The CDR3 DNA reads TGTGCCATCAGTGAAGGGTCAGCGGGGTCCTACGAGCAGTACTTC.

V and J are TRBV5-4 and TRBJ2-2, with 12 bases lining up with TRBD2. Germline loops: CDR1 SGHNT, CDR2 YYREEE (reference sequence). V lost 4 bases to trimming and J lost 5 bases; unmatched junction nucleotides: 6. CDR3 length: 16 amino acids. The CDR3 is CASSPGLAGKTGELFF. For the CDR3, the DNA is TGTGCCAGCAGCCCCGGACTAGCGGGGAAGACCGGGGAGCTGTTTTTT.

CDR3 sequence (DNA): TGTGCCAGCAGTTCCCTGACAGGGCCCGCTAACTATGGCTACACCTTC. Amino acid sequence: CASSSLTGPANYGYTF. J is TRBJ1-2 and V is TRBV28, with 7 bases matching TRBD1. Germline lookup yields CDR1 MDHEN and CDR2 SYDVKM. V gave up 4 bases and J gave up 0 bases; unmatched junction bases: 8. The CDR3 is 16 residues long.

The chain uses TRBV3-1 (or the pseudogene TRBV3-2) and TRBJ2-2, with 9 bases aligning to TRBD1. CDR3 length equals 20 residues. Germline CDR1 LGHDT, CDR2 YNNKEL (reference sequence). V was clipped by 3 bases and J by 1 base; unmatched bases: 15. Written as DNA, the CDR3 is TGTGCCAGCAGCCACCTATGGACAGGGGCGAGGCTTAAGAACACCGGGGAGCTGTTTTTT. This gives the protein CASSHLWTGARLKNTGELFF.